This T cell receptor (beta chain) was sequenced during a study of cytomegalovirus exposure and HLA in healthy donors. Overall study findings and caveats: It was about 150 TCR beta chains that were listed as cytomegalovirus-associated.

As concerns this clone: As yet, its antigen is unknown.

Trimming removed 3 bases from V and 0 bases from J, with 11 bases in between. CDR1 is MGHDK and CDR2 is SYGVNS in the germline V gene. This CDR3 spans 15 amino acids. PCR amplification relied on 60 Vbeta primers (plus 13 Jbeta primers). In the original processing: There were some 87 million unique TCR beta chains by a later count, and approximately 11 million of them were shared. Generated by immunoSEQ multiplex PCR, the TCRdb table keeps only in-frame clones and is missing some. From that table come the V and J calls and clone size; the DNA was used to work out D and trimming. The sample lists 110,000 to 150,000 clones, approximately 80% occurring once.

The source is a woman in her 40s in good health and CMV-seropositive. Sequencing used PBMCs. The chain uses TRBV25-1 and TRBJ1-1; D perhaps matches TRBD1 (6 bases). In nucleotides, the CDR3 is TGTGCCAGCAGTGAGGGGGGGGCCATGAACACTGAAGCTTTCTTT. Translation gives CASSEGGAMNTEAFF.